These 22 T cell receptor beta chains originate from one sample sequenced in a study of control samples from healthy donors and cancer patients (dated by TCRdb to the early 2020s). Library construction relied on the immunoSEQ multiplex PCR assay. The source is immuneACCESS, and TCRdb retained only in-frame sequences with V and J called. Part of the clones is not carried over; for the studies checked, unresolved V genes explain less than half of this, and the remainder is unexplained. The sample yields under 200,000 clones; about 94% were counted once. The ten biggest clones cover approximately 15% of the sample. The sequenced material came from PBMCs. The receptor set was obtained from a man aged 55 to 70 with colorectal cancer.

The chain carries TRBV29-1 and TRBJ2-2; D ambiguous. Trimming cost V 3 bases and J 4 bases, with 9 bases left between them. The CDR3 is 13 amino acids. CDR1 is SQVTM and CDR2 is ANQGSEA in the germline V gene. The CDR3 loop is CSVDRSGTGELFF. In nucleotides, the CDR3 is TGCAGCGTTGATCGGTCGGGCACCGGGGAGCTGTTTTTT.

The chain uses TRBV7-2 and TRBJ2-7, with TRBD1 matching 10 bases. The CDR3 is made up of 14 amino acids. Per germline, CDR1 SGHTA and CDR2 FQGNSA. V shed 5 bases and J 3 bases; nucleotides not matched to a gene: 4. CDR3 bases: TGTGCCAGCAGCCCGGGACAGGGGTTCTACGAGCAGTACTTC. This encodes CASSPGQGFYEQYF.

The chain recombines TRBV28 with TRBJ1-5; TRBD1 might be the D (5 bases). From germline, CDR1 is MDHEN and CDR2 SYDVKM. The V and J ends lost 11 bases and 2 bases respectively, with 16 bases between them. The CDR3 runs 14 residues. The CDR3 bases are TGTGCCGTGGCGGGGGGTAATGGCAATCAGCCCCAGCATTTT. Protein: CAVAGGNGNQPQHF.

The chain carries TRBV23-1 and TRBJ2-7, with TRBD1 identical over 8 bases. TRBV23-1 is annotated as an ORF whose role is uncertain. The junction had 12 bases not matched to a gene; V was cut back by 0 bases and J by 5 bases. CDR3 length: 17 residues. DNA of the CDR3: TGCGCCAGCAGTCAATCGGGGACAGGCCTCGAGGGGGACGAGCAGTACTTC. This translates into CASSQSGTGLEGDEQYF.

This chain's CDR3 is CASSTRLNIQYF. The CDR3, as DNA: TGTGCCAGCAGCACTAGGTTAAACATTCAGTACTTC. The chain couples TRBV6-5 to TRBJ2-4; D is perhaps TRBD2 (5 bases). CDR3 length equals 12 residues. Per the germline V gene, CDR1 is MNHEY and CDR2 is SVGAGI. Trimming removed 6 bases from V and 6 bases from J, with 9 bases in between.

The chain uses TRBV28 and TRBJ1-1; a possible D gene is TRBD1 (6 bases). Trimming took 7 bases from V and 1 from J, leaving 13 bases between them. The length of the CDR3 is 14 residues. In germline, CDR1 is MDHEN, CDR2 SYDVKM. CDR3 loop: CASIGGGKNTEAFF. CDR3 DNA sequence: TGTGCCAGCATAGGGGGAGGCAAGAACACTGAAGCTTTCTTT.

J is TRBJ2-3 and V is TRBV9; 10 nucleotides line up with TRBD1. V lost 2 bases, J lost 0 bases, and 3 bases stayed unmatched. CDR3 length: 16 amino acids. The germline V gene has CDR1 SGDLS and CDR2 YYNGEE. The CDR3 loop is CASSVGTGASTDTQYF. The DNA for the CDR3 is TGTGCCAGCAGCGTCGGGACAGGGGCTAGCACAGATACGCAGTATTTT.

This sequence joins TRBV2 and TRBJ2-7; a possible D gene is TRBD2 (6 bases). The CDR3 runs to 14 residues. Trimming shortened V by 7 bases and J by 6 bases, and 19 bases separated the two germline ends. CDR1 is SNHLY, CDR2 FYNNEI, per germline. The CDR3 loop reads CASKGLYSSGEQYF. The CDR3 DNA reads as TGTGCCAGCAAGGGACTCTACTCGTCTGGCGAGCAGTACTTC. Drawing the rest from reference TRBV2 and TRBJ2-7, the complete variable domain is EPEVTQTPSHQVTQMGQEVILRCVPISNHLYFYWYRQILGQKVEFLVSFYNNEISEKSEIFDDQFSVERPDGSNFTLKIRSTKLEDSAMYFCASKGLYSSGEQYFGPGTRLTVT.

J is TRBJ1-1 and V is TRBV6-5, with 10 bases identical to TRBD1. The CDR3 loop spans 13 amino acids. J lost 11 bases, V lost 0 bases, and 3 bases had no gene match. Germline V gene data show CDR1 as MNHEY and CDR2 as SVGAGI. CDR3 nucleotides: TGTGCCAGCAGTTACTCCCGGACAGGGGGGGCTTTCTTT. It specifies CASSYSRTGGAFF.

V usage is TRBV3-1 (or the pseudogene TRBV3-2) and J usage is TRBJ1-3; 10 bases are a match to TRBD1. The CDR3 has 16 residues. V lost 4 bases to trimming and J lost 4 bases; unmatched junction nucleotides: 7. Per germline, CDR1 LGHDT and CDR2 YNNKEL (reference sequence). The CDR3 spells CASSPQGQGGGNTIYF. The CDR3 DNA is TGTGCCAGCAGCCCCCAAGGACAGGGGGGAGGAAACACCATATATTTT.

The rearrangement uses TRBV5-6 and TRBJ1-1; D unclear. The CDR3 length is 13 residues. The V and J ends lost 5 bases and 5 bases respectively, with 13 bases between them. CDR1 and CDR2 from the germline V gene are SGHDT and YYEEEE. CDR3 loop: CASRITGSTEAFF. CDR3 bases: TGTGCCAGCAGGATAACGGGGAGTACTGAAGCTTTCTTT.

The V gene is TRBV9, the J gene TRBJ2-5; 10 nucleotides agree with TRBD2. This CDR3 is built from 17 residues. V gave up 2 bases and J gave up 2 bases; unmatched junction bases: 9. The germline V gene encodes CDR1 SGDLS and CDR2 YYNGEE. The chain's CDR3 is CASSVGISGGPQETQYF. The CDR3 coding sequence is TGTGCCAGCAGCGTGGGAATTAGCGGGGGGCCGCAAGAGACCCAGTACTTC.

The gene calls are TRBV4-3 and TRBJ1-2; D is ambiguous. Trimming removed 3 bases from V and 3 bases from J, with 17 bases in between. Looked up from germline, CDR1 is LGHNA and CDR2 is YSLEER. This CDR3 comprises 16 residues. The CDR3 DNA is TGCGCCAGCAGCCAGGGTCGGGGAAAGGAGTACTATGGCTACACCTTC. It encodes CASSQGRGKEYYGYTF.

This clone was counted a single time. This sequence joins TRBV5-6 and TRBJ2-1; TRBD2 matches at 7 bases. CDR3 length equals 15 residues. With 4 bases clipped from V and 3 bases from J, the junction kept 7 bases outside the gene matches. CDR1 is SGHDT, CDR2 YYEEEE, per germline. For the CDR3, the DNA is TGTGCCAGCAGCCCGGGGACTACCTTCTACAATGAGCAGTTCTTC. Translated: CASSPGTTFYNEQFF.

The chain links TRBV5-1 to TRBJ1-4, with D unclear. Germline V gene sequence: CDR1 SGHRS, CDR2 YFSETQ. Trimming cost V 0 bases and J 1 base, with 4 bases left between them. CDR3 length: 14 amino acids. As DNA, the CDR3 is TGCGCCAGCAGCTTGGACATAACTAATGAAAAACTGTTTTTT. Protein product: CASSLDITNEKLFF.

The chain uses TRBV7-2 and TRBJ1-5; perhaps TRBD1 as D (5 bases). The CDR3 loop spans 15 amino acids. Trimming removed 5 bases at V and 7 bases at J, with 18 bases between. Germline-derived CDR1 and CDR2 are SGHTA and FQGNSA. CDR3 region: CASSTWGGAGQPQHF. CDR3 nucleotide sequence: TGTGCCAGCAGCACTTGGGGGGGAGCGGGGCAGCCCCAGCATTTT. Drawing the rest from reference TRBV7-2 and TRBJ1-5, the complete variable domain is GAGVSQSPSNKVTEKGKDVELRCDPISGHTALYWYRQSLGQGLEFLIYFQGNSAPDKSGLPSDRFSAERTGGSVSTLTIQRTQQEDSAVYLCASSTWGGAGQPQHFGDGTRLSIL.

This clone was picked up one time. For the CDR3, the DNA is TGCGCCAGCAGCTTGGCCCCTAGCGGGGGGGGCGATGAGCAGTTCTTC. As protein: CASSLAPSGGGDEQFF. This sequence joins TRBV5-1 and TRBJ2-1, with 12 nucleotides matching TRBD2. This CDR3 is built from 16 residues. Trimming took 0 bases from V and 8 from J; bases not matched to a gene: 6. Germline values: CDR1 SGHRS, CDR2 YFSETQ.

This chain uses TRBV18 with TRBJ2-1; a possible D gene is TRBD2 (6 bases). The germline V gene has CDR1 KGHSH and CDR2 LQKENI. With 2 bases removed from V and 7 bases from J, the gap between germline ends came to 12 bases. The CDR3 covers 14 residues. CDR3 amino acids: CASSPTTGDNEQFF. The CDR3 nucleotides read TGTGCCAGCTCACCAACGACGGGGGATAATGAGCAGTTCTTC.

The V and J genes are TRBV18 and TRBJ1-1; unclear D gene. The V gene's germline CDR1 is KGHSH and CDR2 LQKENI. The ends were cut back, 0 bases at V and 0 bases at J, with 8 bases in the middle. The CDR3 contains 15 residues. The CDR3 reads CASSPPALMNTEAFF. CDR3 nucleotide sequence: TGTGCCAGCTCACCACCGGCACTCATGAACACTGAAGCTTTCTTT. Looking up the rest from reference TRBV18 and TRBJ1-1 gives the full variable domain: NAGVMQNPRHLVRRRGQEARLRCSPMKGHSHVYWYRQLPEEGLKFMVYLQKENIIDESGMPKERFSAEFPKEGPSILRIQQVVRGDSAAYFCASSPPALMNTEAFFGQGTRLTVV.

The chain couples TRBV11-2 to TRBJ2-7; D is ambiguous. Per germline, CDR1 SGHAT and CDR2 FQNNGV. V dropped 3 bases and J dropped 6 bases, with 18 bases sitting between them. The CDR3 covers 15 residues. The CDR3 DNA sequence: TGTGCCAGCAGCTTTCCACGACGGTCACTTGTCGAGCAGTACTTC. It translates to CASSFPRRSLVEQYF.

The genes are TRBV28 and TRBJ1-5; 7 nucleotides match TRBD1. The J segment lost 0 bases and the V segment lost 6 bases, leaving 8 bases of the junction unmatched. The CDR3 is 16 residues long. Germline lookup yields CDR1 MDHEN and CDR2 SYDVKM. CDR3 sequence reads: CASSSGQVFSNQPQHF. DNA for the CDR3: TGTGCCAGCAGCTCTGGACAGGTATTTAGCAATCAGCCCCAGCATTTT.

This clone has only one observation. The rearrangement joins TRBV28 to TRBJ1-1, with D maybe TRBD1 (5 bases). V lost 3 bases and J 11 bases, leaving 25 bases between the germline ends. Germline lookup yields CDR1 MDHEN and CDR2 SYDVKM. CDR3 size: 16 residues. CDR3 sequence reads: CASSFRGGQGPGRAFF. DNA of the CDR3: TGTGCCAGCAGTTTTCGGGGAGGTCAGGGACCTGGCAGGGCTTTCTTT.